Listed below are T cell receptor beta chains from one sample, sequenced in a study of shared clonotypes between healthy human individuals. Using immunoSEQ multiplex PCR, the repertoire was profiled, and TCRdb retains in-frame clones only, with some absent. Of around 1,900,000 clones listed, roughly 95% are singletons. The sequenced sample consisted of naive CD8+ T cells from PBMCs. These receptors were collected from a man younger than 35 in good health. Some clones in this sample may be carry-over from other donors' samples. The CDR3 runs from the conserved cysteine through the conserved F or W. A D gene is named only where the DNA matches it firmly. Size values are once, few and many counts, or a class for expanded clones, and some rows have none.

d_call,v_call,clone_size,cdr3_length,j_call,cdr3_aa,cdr3_nt
-,TRBV6-6,-,12,TRBJ2-2,CASSFGAGELFF,-
TRBD2,TRBV19,-,15,TRBJ2-3,CASRGLAGTWDTQYF,TGTGCCAGTAGGGGACTAGCGGGAACCTGGGATACGCAGTATTTT
-,TRBV27,-,13,TRBJ1-2,CASAHRDGVFYTF,TGTGCCAGCGCCCATCGGGACGGAGTATTTTACACCTTC
-,TRBV11-2,-,13,TRBJ2-7,CASSLDRAYEQYF,TGTGCCAGCAGCTTAGATCGCGCTTACGAGCAGTACTTC
-,TRBV23-1,once,16,TRBJ1-1,CASSQSTSLRCTEAFF,TGCGCCAGCAGTCAATCAACCTCGTTACGATGCACTGAAGCTTTCTTT
-,TRBV13,-,13,TRBJ2-7,CASSITSPHEQYF,TGTGCCAGCAGCATAACCTCCCCTCACGAGCAGTACTTC
TRBD2,TRBV7-9,-,14,TRBJ2-5,CASSPREGQETQYF,TGTGCCAGCAGCCCCAGGGAGGGCCAAGAGACCCAGTACTTC
-,TRBV29-1,-,14,TRBJ2-2,CSAPMGTGTGELFF,TGCAGCGCACCGATGGGAACTGGCACCGGGGAGCTGTTTTTT
-,TRBV30,-,11,TRBJ1-1,CAWGMNTEAFF,TGTGCCTGGGGTATGAACACTGAAGCTTTCTTT
-,TRBV11-2,few,13,TRBJ1-5,CASSLWVDQPQHF,TGTGCCAGCAGCTTATGGGTAGATCAGCCCCAGCATTTT
-,TRBV27,-,20,TRBJ1-3,CASSLSTQALLGPSGNTMYF,TGTGCCAGCAGTTTATCCACCCAAGCCCTTCTGGGCCCCTCTGGAAACACCATGTATTTT
-,TRBV15,-,15,TRBJ1-1,CATSRDRGLNTEAFF,TGTGCCACCAGCAGAGATAGAGGCCTGAACACTGAAGCTTTCTTT
TRBD1,TRBV27,once,16,TRBJ1-2,CASSILGRTGLNGYTF,TGTGCCAGCAGTATTCTCGGCAGGACAGGGTTAAATGGCTACACCTTC
-,TRBV23-1,-,16,TRBJ2-7,CASSRGYVGPHYEQYF,TGCGCCAGCAGCCGTGGGTACGTGGGGCCCCACTACGAGCAGTACTTC
-,TRBV10-3,-,15,TRBJ1-2,CAISEGLDGVYGYTF,TGTGCCATCAGTGAGGGTCTCGATGGGGTCTATGGCTACACCTTC
TRBD2,TRBV5-6,-,16,TRBJ2-1,CASSLELAGDYNEQFF,TGTGCCAGCAGCTTGGAACTAGCGGGAGACTACAATGAGCAGTTCTTC
-,TRBV29-1,-,12,TRBJ1-2,CSVDLGAHGYTF,TGCAGCGTTGATTTGGGGGCGCATGGCTACACCTTC
-,TRBV15,-,14,TRBJ2-7,CATSRDDLEYEQYF,TGTGCCACCAGCAGAGATGACTTAGAGTACGAGCAGTACTTC
-,TRBV30,once,13,TRBJ2-7,CAWSGQSTYEQYF,TGTGCCTGGAGTGGGCAGTCGACCTACGAGCAGTACTTC
TRBD2,TRBV9,-,23,TRBJ2-3,CASSVDWIEGGLATSGPTDTQYF,TGTGCCAGCAGCGTAGATTGGATCGAAGGGGGCCTGGCGACTAGCGGGCCCACAGATACGCAGTATTTT
-,TRBV4-1,-,14,TRBJ1-2,CASSHSPPRYGYTF,TGCGCCAGCAGCCACTCCCCCCCACGCTATGGCTACACCTTC
TRBD2,TRBV28,-,16,TRBJ2-1,CASSFYSGEGDNEQFF,TGTGCCAGCAGTTTTTATTCGGGGGAGGGTGACAATGAGCAGTTCTTC
-,TRBV7-8,-,14,TRBJ1-1,CASSLGLTVPEAFF,TGTGCCAGCAGCTTAGGTCTGACAGTGCCTGAAGCTTTCTTT
TRBD1,TRBV9,once,14,TRBJ1-1,CASGQGLGNTEAFF,TGTGCCAGTGGACAGGGTTTAGGGAACACTGAAGCTTTCTTT
TRBD1,TRBV15,-,16,TRBJ2-7,CATSRDRDRGSYEQYF,TGTGCCACCAGCAGAGATCGGGACAGGGGCTCCTACGAGCAGTACTTC
-,TRBV28,-,14,TRBJ2-7,CASSLQGRSYEQYF,TGTGCCAGCAGTTTACAGGGTCGCAGCTACGAGCAGTACTTC
TRBD2,TRBV7-9,-,16,TRBJ2-3,CASSSAGGHATDTQYF,TGTGCCAGCAGCTCAGCGGGAGGGCACGCTACAGATACGCAGTATTTT
TRBD2,TRBV6-5,-,15,TRBJ2-1,CASSIAGPGDNEQFF,TGTGCCAGCAGTATAGCGGGGCCGGGGGACAATGAGCAGTTCTTC
TRBD2,TRBV14,-,15,TRBJ2-7,CASSQGSLAGDEQYF,TGTGCCAGCAGCCAAGGATCACTAGCGGGCGATGAGCAGTACTTC
-,TRBV29-1,-,12,TRBJ2-2,CSVEWNTGELFF,TGCAGCGTTGAGTGGAACACCGGGGAGCTGTTTTTT
TRBD2,TRBV13,-,17,TRBJ2-7,CASSLGPTSGTTYEQYF,TGTGCCAGCAGCTTAGGCCCGACTAGCGGGACCACCTACGAGCAGTACTTC
-,TRBV29-1,-,16,TRBJ2-3,CSVEGGRGWLPDTQYF,TGCAGCGTTGAAGGGGGCCGGGGGTGGCTGCCAGATACGCAGTATTTT
TRBD1,TRBV28,-,17,TRBJ2-3,CASSSPPRGPSTDTQYF,TGTGCCAGCAGTTCACCTCCTAGGGGGCCTAGCACAGATACGCAGTATTTT
-,TRBV29-1,once,13,TRBJ1-4,CSVLGGSHRGLFF,TGCAGCGTTCTAGGGGGGTCCCACCGGGGGCTGTTTTTT
TRBD2,TRBV27,-,16,TRBJ2-7,CASGLRPGLAVDEQYF,TGTGCCAGCGGCCTACGACCGGGACTAGCGGTGGACGAGCAGTACTTC
-,TRBV27,-,13,TRBJ2-7,CASSLLQGNEQYF,TGTGCCAGCAGTTTACTACAGGGAAACGAGCAGTACTTC
-,TRBV27,-,14,TRBJ2-2,CASSFLLNTGELFF,TGTGCCAGCAGTTTTCTCCTGAACACCGGGGAGCTGTTTTTT
TRBD1,TRBV27,once,13,TRBJ1-5,CASSLDRGQPQHF,TGTGCCAGCAGTCTCGACAGGGGTCAGCCCCAGCATTTT
TRBD1,TRBV9,-,14,TRBJ1-2,CASSLRDSNYGYTF,TGTGCCAGCAGTCTTCGGGACAGTAACTATGGCTACACCTTC
-,TRBV11-2,-,18,TRBJ2-1,CASSRAGPESISYNEQFF,TGTGCCAGCAGCCGCGCTGGCCCGGAGTCGATCTCCTACAATGAGCAGTTCTTC
-,TRBV9,-,15,TRBJ2-6,CASSDGLAGANVLTF,TGTGCCAGCAGCGACGGACTGGCTGGGGCCAACGTCCTGACTTTC
-,TRBV5-6,-,13,TRBJ2-3,CASSLEGPSPQYF,TGTGCCAGCAGCTTGGAGGGCCCTAGTCCGCAGTATTTT
TRBD1,TRBV28,-,17,TRBJ2-7,CASSSSPRQGLSYEQYF,TGTGCCAGCAGTTCCAGCCCCCGACAGGGGCTTTCCTACGAGCAGTACTTC
-,TRBV9,-,12,TRBJ2-1,CASSVEANEQFF,TGTGCCAGCAGCGTTGAAGCCAATGAGCAGTTCTTC
-,TRBV5-4,once,12,TRBJ1-2,CASSLPRGGYTF,TGTGCCAGCAGCCTACCGCGTGGGGGCTACACCTTC
-,TRBV9,-,12,TRBJ1-3,CASSESGNTIYF,TGTGCCAGCAGCGAGTCCGGAAACACCATATATTTT
-,TRBV9,few,14,TRBJ1-1,CASSVLPGNTEAFF,TGTGCCAGCAGCGTACTTCCGGGGAACACTGAAGCTTTCTTT
-,TRBV15,-,15,TRBJ1-1,CATSRGTDENTEAFF,TGTGCCACCAGCAGAGGGACAGACGAGAACACTGAAGCTTTCTTT
-,TRBV6-5,few,14,TRBJ1-1,CASIPPAGNTEAFF,TGTGCCAGCATCCCGCCGGCAGGGAACACTGAAGCTTTCTTT
TRBD2,TRBV4-1,-,15,TRBJ2-1,CASSQGPGLAVEQFF,TGCGCCAGCAGCCAAGGTCCGGGACTAGCGGTTGAGCAGTTCTTC
-,TRBV5-1,-,15,TRBJ2-3,CASSLTGVSTDTQYF,TGCGCCAGCAGCCTGACAGGCGTGAGCACAGATACGCAGTATTTT
-,TRBV9,-,14,TRBJ2-7,CASSADRSGYEQYF,TGTGCCAGCAGCGCAGACAGATCAGGCTACGAGCAGTACTTC
TRBD1,TRBV27,-,14,TRBJ1-1,CASGNNRGDTEAFF,TGTGCCAGCGGAAACAACAGGGGGGACACTGAAGCTTTCTTT
-,TRBV19,-,16,TRBJ1-5,CASSIRRDPMNQPQHF,TGTGCCAGTAGTATACGGAGGGACCCTATGAATCAGCCCCAGCATTTT
-,TRBV10-3,-,12,TRBJ1-2,CAISENVGGYTF,TGTGCCATCAGTGAGAATGTAGGCGGCTACACCTTC
-,TRBV5-4,-,13,TRBJ1-1,CASSWGEDAEAFF,TGTGCCAGCAGCTGGGGGGAGGATGCTGAAGCTTTCTTT
TRBD1,TRBV28,once,15,TRBJ1-2,CASSPLGQANYGYTF,TGTGCCAGCAGTCCCCTGGGACAGGCGAACTATGGCTACACCTTC